What follows are 24 T cell receptor beta chains derived from one specimen sequenced in a study of blood T cells in healthy people across ages. Sample-barcoded 5' priming and a J-beta primer mix drove a second PCR of roughly 6 to 12 cycles. From the 5' RACE reads, TCRdb called clonotypes with MiXCR, one entry per CDR3 protein. The sample holds about 650,000 distinct CDR3 sequences, approximately 31% seen once. Sequencing used blood. These receptors were taken from a woman older than 75 in good health.

This clonotype was detected ten times or more. This chain connects TRBV7-3 to TRBJ2-3, with 11 bases identical to TRBD1. Germline V gene lookup returns CDR1 SGHTA and CDR2 FQGTGA. This CDR3 is built from 16 residues. J gave up 0 bases and V 5 bases, and 4 bases lay outside the gene matches. CDR3 nucleotide sequence: TGTGCCAGCAGCCTGGGGACAGGGGGTAGCACAGATACGCAGTATTTT. It yields the protein CASSLGTGGSTDTQYF.

This clonotype was seen many times. V is TRBV5-1 and J is TRBJ1-5, with D unresolved. Trimming removed 4 bases from V and 6 bases from J, with 8 bases in between. The CDR3 spans 12 residues. Germline CDR1 SGHRS, CDR2 YFSETQ. CDR3 nucleotide sequence: TGCGCCAGCAGCCCAGACGGTCAGCCCCAGCATTTT. The encoded protein is CASSPDGQPQHF.

The chain recombines TRBV7-4 with TRBJ2-5, with TRBD2 identical over 10 bases. The DNA end favors TRBJ2-7, so the J call may be wrong. This CDR3 is 14 amino acids long. Germline-derived CDR1 and CDR2 are SGHVT and SQSDAQ. For the CDR3, the DNA is TGTGCCAGCAGCCCCTGGGGGACTAGCGACGAGCAGTACTTC. It encodes CASSPWGTSDEQYF.

Many counts were recorded for this clonotype. The rearrangement links TRBV20-1 to TRBJ2-3; 10 bases align to TRBD2. The CDR3 loop spans 15 amino acids. Germline V gene lookup returns CDR1 DFQATT and CDR2 SNEGSKA (reference sequence). V shed 1 base, J shed 3 bases, and the junction held 4 bases outside the gene matches. The CDR3 sequence is CSARASSGGTDTQYF. The CDR3 bases are TGCAGTGCTAGAGCCTCTAGCGGGGGAACAGATACGCAGTATTTT.

This clonotype was observed a few times. J is TRBJ2-2 and V is TRBV5-4; possible D gene TRBD1, 6 bases. V dropped 4 bases and J dropped 6 bases, with 10 bases sitting between them. CDR1 and CDR2 from the germline V gene are SGHNT and YYREEE (reference sequence). The length of the CDR3 is 13 residues. Here the CDR3 DNA reads TGTGCCAGCAGCCGACAGGTTCCCGGGGAGCTGTTTTTT. This translates into CASSRQVPGELFF.

CDR3 in amino acids: CASSVGAGGVTEAFF. DNA of the CDR3: TGTGCCAGTTCGGTGGGGGCGGGGGGGGTCACTGAAGCTTTCTTT. The rearrangement uses TRBV2 and TRBJ1-1, with D possibly TRBD1 on 6 matching bases. The V end was cut by 9 bases, the J end by 4 bases, with 21 bases between. The CDR3 covers 15 residues. Germline assignment: CDR1 SNHLY and CDR2 FYNNEI.

Concerning this clonotype: A much larger clone is a single base away; this may be a read error. The CDR3 does not end in the conserved phenylalanine or tryptophan, so this is likely a read error. This chain joins TRBV5-6 and TRBJ2-3; maybe TRBD1 (5 bases). CDR1 and CDR2 (germline): SGHDT, YYEEEE. The V gene lost 2 bases and the J gene lost 2 bases, with 6 bases spanning the gap. The CDR3 runs 13 residues. CDR3 bases: TGTGCCAGCAGCTTCAGGGTCACAGATACGCAGTATTTG. This encodes CASSFRVTDTQYL.

This clonotype was picked up many times. At one boundary the junction diverges from the germline segment, which might be a read error. The rearrangement links TRBV5-1 to TRBJ2-5; D may be TRBD1 or TRBD2 (5 bases each). Germline V gene data show CDR1 as SGHRS and CDR2 as YFSETQ. The CDR3 has 14 residues. The CDR3 reads CASSPGTDQETQYF. CDR3 coding DNA: TGTGCCAGCAGCCCCGGGACGGACCAAGAGACCCAGTACTTC.

To note about this clonotype: This sequence may be a read error, since a much larger clone differs from it by one base. The J gene is TRBJ2-5, the V gene TRBV6-6; 12 bases fit TRBD2. Germline V lookup: CDR1 MNHNY, CDR2 SVGAGI (reference sequence). This CDR3 has 16 amino acids. J lost 2 bases, V lost 6 bases, and 7 bases had no gene match. CDR3 loop: CASSLGTSGYQETQYF. For the CDR3, the DNA is TGTGCCAGCAGCCTTGGGACTAGCGGGTATCAAGAGACCCAGTACTTC.

The chain employs TRBV18 and TRBJ1-1; possible D gene TRBD1, 5 bases. The V end was cut by 3 bases, the J end by 7 bases, with 12 bases between. Germline-derived CDR1 and CDR2 are KGHSH and LQKENI. This CDR3 contains 13 residues. CDR3 in DNA: TGTGCCAGCTCACCCTCAAGGGACGTTGAAGCTTTCTTT. Translating it yields CASSPSRDVEAFF.

This sequence joins TRBV7-9 and TRBJ1-1; D possibly corresponds to TRBD1 (5 bases). CDR1 is SEHNR and CDR2 is FQNEAQ in the germline V gene (reference sequence). The CDR3 spans 12 residues. V lost 3 bases and J 7 bases, leaving 9 bases between the germline ends. The CDR3 sequence is CASSFGGIEAFF. In DNA form, the CDR3 reads TGTGCCAGCAGCTTTGGGGGGATTGAAGCTTTCTTT.

This clonotype appeared a single time. This chain joins TRBV5-1 and TRBJ1-1; 7 nucleotides align to TRBD1. This CDR3 region has 13 residues. Germline V gene data show CDR1 as SGHRS and CDR2 as YFSETQ. V was clipped by 1 base and J by 7 bases; unmatched bases: 4. The CDR3 protein is CASSLLTGHEAFF. CDR3 nucleotide sequence: TGCGCCAGCAGCTTGTTGACAGGGCATGAAGCTTTCTTT.

The chain employs TRBV5-1 and TRBJ1-6; unclear D gene. The ends were cut back, 0 bases at V and 9 bases at J, with 4 bases in the middle. Germline loops: CDR1 SGHRS, CDR2 YFSETQ. The CDR3 has 12 amino acids. The CDR3 bases are TGCGCCAGCAGCTTGGAAGGTTCACCCCTCCACTTT. As protein: CASSLEGSPLHF. Full variable domain (outside the CDR3, taken from reference TRBV5-1 and TRBJ1-6): KAGVTQTPRYLIKTRGQQVTLSCSPISGHRSVSWYQQTPGQGLQFLFEYFSETQRNKGNFPGRFSGRQFSNSRSEMNVSTLELGDSALYLCASSLEGSPLHFGNGTRLTVT.

As concerns this clonotype: A read error may account for a junction end that differs from germline. The CDR3 region has the DNA TGTGCCGGCAGCCAAGCGGGTTCGGGGGGGGCCTCAGATACGCAGTATTTT. Encoded protein: CAGSQAGSGGASDTQYF. The V call is TRBV4-2, the J call TRBJ2-3; TRBD2 agrees at 8 bases. The length of the CDR3 is 17 residues. Germline-derived CDR1 and CDR2 are LGHNA and YNFKEQ.

This clonotype was recorded a few times. A much more abundant neighbour one base away suggests this may be a read error. This chain connects TRBV12-3 or TRBV12-4 to TRBJ2-4; D is ambiguous. This CDR3 contains 13 residues. V lost 1 base and J lost 13, with 14 bases in between. CDR3 in DNA: TGTGCCAGCAGTTTAGTAGCCCCCTACAAGCAGTACTTC. Protein product: CASSLVAPYKQYF.

The chain carries TRBV15 and TRBJ1-5; 8 nucleotides match TRBD1. Germline V gene lookup returns CDR1 LNHNV and CDR2 YYDKDF (reference sequence). This CDR3 has 21 amino acids. V was clipped by 0 bases and J by 6 bases; unmatched bases: 22. The CDR3 loop reads CATSRDLGRGRVSFGGQPQHF. Here the CDR3 DNA reads TGTGCCACCAGCAGAGATCTGGGCAGGGGGCGTGTATCGTTTGGCGGTCAGCCCCAGCATTTT.

The V and J genes are TRBV20-1 and TRBJ1-1; D not certain. The germline V gene has CDR1 DFQATT and CDR2 SNEGSKA (reference sequence). Trimming removed 6 bases from V and 2 bases from J, with 16 bases in between. The CDR3 has 14 amino acids. CDR3 protein: CSAPTHRGNTEAFF. The DNA of the CDR3 is TGCAGTGCCCCTACCCACCGGGGTAACACTGAAGCTTTCTTT.

This clonotype was seen ten or more times. The V call is TRBV5-1, the J call TRBJ1-6; 9 positions agree with TRBD1. The ends lost 2 bases at V and 6 bases at J; junction bases unmatched: 6. CDR1 and CDR2 (germline): SGHRS, YFSETQ. There are 16 residues in the CDR3. CDR3 amino acids: CASSLWGQGFNSPLHF. The CDR3 DNA sequence: TGCGCCAGCAGCTTATGGGGACAGGGCTTTAATTCACCCCTCCACTTT.

This clonotype was picked up many times. The DNA of the CDR3 is TGTGCCAGCAGCCCACCCCAGGGACGCCGTGGCTACACCTTC. It codes for CASSPPQGRRGYTF. The chain combines TRBV7-3 with TRBJ1-2; D is possibly TRBD1 (5 bases). The CDR3 length is 14 residues. V was cut by 5 bases and J by 7 bases, with 17 bases left in between. The V gene's germline CDR1 is SGHTA and CDR2 FQGTGA.

The sample holds many counts of this clonotype. The gene calls are TRBV6-6 and TRBJ1-2; D possibly corresponds to TRBD1 (6 bases). The germline CDR1 and CDR2 sequences are MNHNY and SVGAGI (reference sequence). V was shortened by 10 bases and J by 7 bases, with 19 bases between the two germline ends. This CDR3 spans 13 amino acids. CDR3 protein: CATTLDRTLGYTF. In nucleotides, the CDR3 is TGTGCCACCACCCTAGACAGGACTCTTGGCTACACCTTC.

This clonotype was recorded a few times. The rearrangement uses TRBV30 and TRBJ2-6; tentatively, D is TRBD2 (5 bases). Trimming shortened V by 2 bases and J by 4 bases, and 9 bases separated the two germline ends. Germline lookup yields CDR1 GTSNPN and CDR2 SVGIG (reference sequence). This CDR3 is built from 14 residues. The CDR3 sequence: CAWSRRGGANVLTF. Here the CDR3 DNA reads TGTGCCTGGAGTAGACGGGGAGGGGCCAACGTCCTGACTTTC. Drawing the rest from reference TRBV30 and TRBJ2-6, the complete variable domain is SQTIHQWPATLVQPVGSPLSLECTVEGTSNPNLYWYRQAAGRGLQLLFYSVGIGQISSEVPQNLSASRPQDRQFILSSKKLLLSDSGFYLCAWSRRGGANVLTFGAGSRLTVL.

This clonotype was counted once. This could be a read error, since a much larger clone is one nucleotide away. The chain joins TRBV6-6 to TRBJ2-7; D unresolved. With 6 bases removed from V and 0 bases from J, the gap between germline ends came to 12 bases. CDR3 length: 14 residues. Germline CDR1 is MNHNY and CDR2 is SVGAGI (reference sequence). This chain's CDR3 is CASRQTVSSYEQYF. CDR3 nucleotides: TGTGCCAGCAGGCAGACGGTGAGCTCCTACGAGCAGTACTTC.

The V gene is TRBV12-3 or TRBV12-4, the J gene TRBJ2-2, with D perhaps assigned TRBD1 or TRBD2 (6 bases each). This CDR3 is built from 14 residues. Trimming removed 2 bases at V and 7 bases at J, with 11 bases between. The CDR3 spells CASSLRGLNGELFF. The CDR3 coding sequence is TGTGCCAGCAGTTTACGGGGGCTGAACGGGGAGCTGTTTTTT.

This clonotype was observed many times. The genes are TRBV5-1 and TRBJ2-1; weak D call: TRBD2 (5 bases). Trimming pared 1 base from V and 6 bases from J, leaving 14 bases between. In germline, CDR1 is SGHRS, CDR2 YFSETQ. The CDR3 consists of 15 residues. The CDR3 reads CASSLPGVMANEQFF. For the CDR3, the DNA is TGCGCCAGCAGCTTGCCCGGGGTAATGGCCAATGAGCAGTTCTTC.